This T cell receptor (beta chain) comes out of a study of T cell repertoires in cytomegalovirus infection. MiXCR, applied by TCRdb to the reads, yields one record per CDR3 protein. The repertoire includes 250,000 to 400,000 distinct CDR3 sequences, roughly 25% of them detected once, and more than 10% sits in the top ten. About this clonotype: Its target is unknown. A read error may produce the germline difference seen at one junction end.

This CDR3 region has 15 residues. Per the germline V gene, CDR1 is KGHDR and CDR2 is SFDVKD. The TCR was taken from a human donor in good health (CMV status not recorded). Some clones in this sample may be carry-over from other donors' samples. The sample was cultured PBMCs, taken from culture after CMV antigen stimulation. The V gene is TRBV24-1, the J gene TRBJ2-1; 7 bases line up with TRBD2. CDR3 DNA: TGTACCACCAGTGATCCTGGCGGGAGTAAAAATGAGCAGTTCTTC. Residues: CTTSDPGGSKNEQFF.